These T cell receptor beta chains were read from a single sample in a study of long-term antiretroviral therapy in people with HIV. TCRdb's copy holds only in-frame clones and misses some; the assay was immunoSEQ multiplex PCR. The table records about 24,000 clones, roughly 83% of them present only once. The material was unsorted PBMCs, obtained 4.2 to 4.5 years after starting antiretroviral therapy. The receptors were gathered from a young man with HIV. The CDR3 runs from the conserved cysteine through the conserved F or W. The order of the fields is J gene, clone size, D gene, V gene, CDR3 DNA, CDR3 protein. D genes are given only for firm matches. A clone size is listed for some rows: how often the clone was seen (once, few, many), or a class if it is expanded.

>TRBJ1-1|few|TRBD1|TRBV15
TGTGCCACCAGCAGTGCCGGGACAGGGCCCACTGAAGCTTTCTTT
CATSSAGTGPTEAFF
>TRBJ1-5|NA|TRBD1|TRBV28
TGTGCCAGCAGTGACCCAGGGGGCGGAAGCAATCAGCCCCAGCATTTT
CASSDPGGGSNQPQHF
>TRBJ2-7|NA|NA|TRBV9
TGTGCCAGCAGCCCCACGGGCGAACACACTACGGACGAGCAGTACTTC
CASSPTGEHTTDEQYF
>TRBJ2-7|NA|NA|TRBV14
TGTGCCAGCAGCCGCTATTACGAGCAGTACTTC
CASSRYYEQYF
>TRBJ1-1|NA|NA|TRBV16
TGTGCCAGCAGCCAATCCCGATCGACTGAAGCTTTCTTT
CASSQSRSTEAFF
>TRBJ2-3|NA|NA|TRBV30
TGTGCCTGGAGGTCTGGAGGGGGGTTGTATACGCAGTATTTT
CAWRSGGGLYTQYF
>TRBJ2-7|NA|NA|TRBV4-3
TGCGCCAGCAGCCAAGCCCCGAAGTACGAGCAGTACTTC
CASSQAPKYEQYF
>TRBJ1-1|NA|NA|TRBV11-2
TGTGCCAGCATCAAATTAGGGGCAGGGAACACTGAAGCTTTCTTT
CASIKLGAGNTEAFF
>TRBJ2-7|few|TRBD1|TRBV10-3
TGTGCCGCTCAGCGGACAGGGATGTCCTACGAGCAGTACTTC
CAAQRTGMSYEQYF
>TRBJ2-1|NA|NA|TRBV6-6
TGTGCCAGCAGTTTTGGAGGGCCGATTTACAATGAGCAGTTCTTC
CASSFGGPIYNEQFF
>TRBJ2-7|few|NA|TRBV2
TGTGCCAGCAGTGAAGATTACGGCAGAGCCTACGAGCAGTACTTC
CASSEDYGRAYEQYF
>TRBJ2-3|NA|NA|TRBV18
TGTGCCAGCTCACAAAACAAAGATACGCAGTATTTT
CASSQNKDTQYF
>TRBJ2-7|NA|NA|TRBV12-5
TGTGCTAGTGGCACTCCCTACGAGCAGTACTTC
CASGTPYEQYF
>TRBJ2-7|NA|NA|TRBV27
TGTGCCAGCAGTGGTCTCCGGGACGGCTACGAGCAGTACTTC
CASSGLRDGYEQYF
>TRBJ1-5|NA|TRBD1|TRBV28
TGTGCCAGCTGTACAGGGGGATCCAATCAGCCCCAGCATTTT
CASCTGGSNQPQHF
>TRBJ2-7|NA|TRBD1|TRBV7-2
TGTGCCAGCAGCTTAGCTCAACCGGGACAGGGGAAGGGGGAGCAGTACTTC
CASSLAQPGQGKGEQYF
>TRBJ1-5|NA|NA|TRBV28
TGTGCCAGCAGTTTAGGCGGACAGCCCCAGCATTTT
CASSLGGQPQHF
>TRBJ2-2|NA|NA|TRBV5-4
TGTGCCAGCAGCTTGATGGGGGCCGGGGAGCTGTTTTTT
CASSLMGAGELFF
>TRBJ2-3|NA|NA|TRBV5-1
TGCGCCAGCAGCACGGTTATAGGCACAGATACGCAGTATTTT
CASSTVIGTDTQYF
>TRBJ2-7|NA|NA|TRBV9
TGTGCCAGCAGCGAGTCCACCGGCACCTACGAGCAGTACTTC
CASSESTGTYEQYF
>TRBJ2-6|NA|TRBD1|TRBV6-5
TGTGCCAGCAGCCCCGAAACAGGGGGACCCAACGTCCTGACTTTC
CASSPETGGPNVLTF
>TRBJ2-1|NA|TRBD2|TRBV19
TGTGCCAGTGGCCCATGGGGGGGGTTACAGTTCTTC
CASGPWGGLQFF
>TRBJ1-5|NA|NA|TRBV30
TGTGCCTGGAGTGTTGGGGGAGGGAGCAATCAGCCCCAGCATTTT
CAWSVGGGSNQPQHF
>TRBJ2-5|NA|NA|TRBV19
TGTGCCAGTAGTTCGGGACAAGGGACCCAGTACTTC
CASSSGQGTQYF
>TRBJ2-3|NA|NA|TRBV29-1
TGCAGCGTTGAAGACCCTAAAAGGGGGGGTTTCGATACGCAGTATTTT
CSVEDPKRGGFDTQYF
>TRBJ1-2|NA|TRBD1|TRBV5-1
TGCGCCAGCAGCTTGGACAGGGGAGAGTATGGCTACACCTTC
CASSLDRGEYGYTF
>TRBJ1-2|NA|TRBD1|TRBV18
TGTGCCAGCTCACCGCCGGGACAGGGAAGTACTGGCTACACCTTC
CASSPPGQGSTGYTF
>TRBJ1-3|NA|NA|TRBV6-1
TGTGCCAGCAGTCCCCGAGACAGTACTGGAAACACCATATATTTT
CASSPRDSTGNTIYF
>TRBJ1-4|NA|NA|TRBV2
TGTGCCAGCAGGCGAGAGGGATCTAATGAAAAACTGTTTTTT
CASRREGSNEKLFF
>TRBJ2-7|NA|TRBD1|TRBV9
TGTGCCAGCAGTTCCTCCGGGACAGCCTCCTACGAGCAGTACTTC
CASSSSGTASYEQYF
>TRBJ2-4|NA|NA|TRBV7-9
TGTGCCAGCAGCTTAACCGAAAACATTCAGTACTTC
CASSLTENIQYF
>TRBJ1-4|NA|TRBD1|TRBV10-3
TGTGCCATCAAGCCTCAGGGGGCGGAAAAACTGTTTTTT
CAIKPQGAEKLFF
>TRBJ1-1|NA|NA|TRBV7-6
TGTGCCAGCAGCCCCGGGACTGAAGCTTTCTTT
CASSPGTEAFF
>TRBJ1-5|NA|NA|TRBV27
TGTGCCAGCAGTTTAGCGCTGGGGTCCAATCAGCCCCAGCATTTT
CASSLALGSNQPQHF
>TRBJ2-7|NA|NA|TRBV5-1
TGCGCCAGCAGCTTGGCAGGAAAACCCTACGAGCAGTACTTC
CASSLAGKPYEQYF
>TRBJ1-1|few|NA|TRBV19
TGTGCCAGTAGTATCGCAGTTGGGAACACTGAAGCTTTCTTT
CASSIAVGNTEAFF
>TRBJ1-5|NA|TRBD1|TRBV7-8
TGTGCCAGCAGCTTAGCTCCGGACAGGGGCTCTCAGCCCCAGCATTTT
CASSLAPDRGSQPQHF
>TRBJ1-1|NA|NA|TRBV18
TGTGCCAGCCCTGGGATGGGGGGGGCTAACACTGAAGCTTTCTTT
CASPGMGGANTEAFF
>TRBJ1-5|NA|TRBD1|TRBV10-2
TGCGCCAGCAGTGGGACAGGGGGCCTTCAGCCCCAGCATTTT
CASSGTGGLQPQHF
>TRBJ1-4|NA|TRBD1|TRBV7-8
TGTGCCAGCAGCTTAACCGGGACAGAAAATGAAAAACTGTTTTTT
CASSLTGTENEKLFF
>TRBJ2-7|NA|NA|TRBV6-1
TGTGCCAGCAGTGAACAACTCGGACCCTACGAGCAGTACTTC
CASSEQLGPYEQYF
>TRBJ1-1|NA|NA|TRBV18
TGTGCCAGCTCACCACTCAGGACAAGGGAAGCTTTCTTT
CASSPLRTREAFF
>TRBJ1-2|NA|NA|TRBV14
TGTGCCATTGGGGACTCGATTGGGTATGGCTACACCTTC
CAIGDSIGYGYTF
>TRBJ2-1|few|NA|TRBV9
TGTGCCAGCAGCGTAGCTGGAATATGGGACGATGAGCAGTTCTTC
CASSVAGIWDDEQFF
>TRBJ2-2|once|NA|TRBV7-9
TGTGCCAGCACCAGCACCGGCAGGGTACACACCGGGGAGCTGTTTTTT
CASTSTGRVHTGELFF
>TRBJ2-3|NA|NA|TRBV5-1
TGCGCCAGCAGCCCGGGTCGGTACACAGATACGCAGTATTTT
CASSPGRYTDTQYF
>TRBJ2-3|NA|NA|TRBV19
TGTGCCAGTAGTATAGGAGGGAGGGATACGCAGTATTTT
CASSIGGRDTQYF
>TRBJ2-2|NA|NA|TRBV5-4
TGTGCCAGCAGCTTGTATCCCAGGGGGAACACCGGGGAGCTGTTTTTT
CASSLYPRGNTGELFF
>TRBJ1-3|NA|NA|TRBV21-1
TGTGCCAGCAGCAAGGGACAGGGGGGAAACACCATATATTTT
CASSKGQGGNTIYF
>TRBJ2-7|NA|TRBD2|TRBV19
TGTGCCAGTAGTATCGGACTAGCGGAGTACGAGCAGTACTTC
CASSIGLAEYEQYF
>TRBJ2-7|NA|TRBD2|TRBV27
TGTGCCAGCAGGCTACTAGCGGGTTCCGCCTACGAGCAGTACTTC
CASRLLAGSAYEQYF
>TRBJ2-3|NA|NA|TRBV7-2
TGTGCCAGCAGCTTCCTGGGGGATACGCAGTATTTT
CASSFLGDTQYF
>TRBJ2-7|NA|TRBD1|TRBV5-6
TGTGCCAGCCTTAACCGGGACAGGGGAATCTACGAGCAGTACTTC
CASLNRDRGIYEQYF
>TRBJ2-2|NA|TRBD1|TRBV29-1
TGCAGCGCCCGGAACAGGGGGCGAGCCGAGAACACCGGGGAGCTGTTTTTT
CSARNRGRAENTGELFF
>TRBJ1-4|NA|NA|TRBV4-1
TGCGCCAGCAGCCAAGATACGTCCGAAAAACTGTTTTTT
CASSQDTSEKLFF
>TRBJ1-1|NA|NA|TRBV19
TGTGCCAGTAACCCTCTTGGGGGAGCGGCTGAAGCTTTCTTT
CASNPLGGAAEAFF
>TRBJ2-7|NA|TRBD2|TRBV18
TGTGCCAGCTCAACTTCTCTAGCGGGGGGGTCCTACGAGCAGTACTTC
CASSTSLAGGSYEQYF
>TRBJ2-7|few|NA|TRBV16
TGTGCCAGCAGCCAATCAGGGGGAGGCGAGCAGTACTTC
CASSQSGGGEQYF
>TRBJ2-2|NA|NA|TRBV11-2
TGTGCCAGCAGCTTAGCTCCGATCACCGGGGAGCTGTTTTTT
CASSLAPITGELFF